Following are 18 T cell receptor beta chains from one sample sequenced in a study of blood T cells in healthy people across ages. The second PCR ran about 6 to 11 cycles with a sample-barcoded 5' primer and J-beta primers. A single record per CDR3 protein comes from TCRdb applying MiXCR to the 5' RACE reads. The data contain about 1,000,000 distinct CDR3 sequences, more than 35% of them singletons. Sequenced input: blood. These receptor sequences come from a woman aged 60 to 75 in good health.

The chain employs TRBV29-1 and TRBJ1-1; no clear D gene. The CDR3 has 9 amino acids. Trimming stripped 4 bases from V and 11 bases from J, with 8 bases between. CDR1 and CDR2 (germline): SQVTM, ANQGSEA. CDR3 region: CSVVLGAFF. In DNA form, the CDR3 reads TGCAGCGTTGTATTGGGTGCTTTCTTT.

This rearrangement joins TRBV11-2 to TRBJ2-4, with TRBD2 matching over 14 bases. The J call could be wrong; TRBJ2-5 is a better fit for the DNA end. This CDR3 is built from 16 residues. Germline V gives CDR1 SGHAT, CDR2 FQNNGV. CDR3 loop: CASSTGTSGRGETQYF. The DNA for the CDR3 is TGTGCCAGCAGCACCGGGACTAGCGGGAGAGGAGAGACCCAGTACTTC.

The rearrangement uses TRBV9 and TRBJ1-2, with TRBD1 matching over 8 bases. The CDR3 totals 14 residues. The germline V gene encodes CDR1 SGDLS and CDR2 YYNGEE. Losses at the gene ends were 6 bases for V and 4 bases for J; bases not matched to a gene: 8. The CDR3 is CASNAKDRGYGYTF. CDR3 bases: TGTGCCAGCAACGCAAAAGACAGGGGCTATGGCTACACCTTC.

The chain couples TRBV29-1 to TRBJ2-7, with unresolved D. Trimming removed 0 bases at V and 0 bases at J, with 9 bases between. The CDR3 is 14 amino acids. Germline V gives CDR1 SQVTM, CDR2 ANQGSEA. The CDR3 loop is CSVEEGKASYEQYF. The CDR3 DNA sequence: TGCAGCGTTGAAGAGGGAAAGGCCTCCTACGAGCAGTACTTC.

This clonotype was seen more than once but under ten times. The chain carries TRBV5-1 and TRBJ1-1; possible D gene TRBD1, 6 bases. V was clipped by 4 bases and J by 10 bases, with 11 bases between them. CDR1 SGHRS and CDR2 YFSETQ come from the germline V gene. The CDR3 spans 11 residues. DNA of the CDR3: TGCGCCAGCAGCACAGGGCGAAGAGCTTTCTTT. As protein: CASSTGRRAFF.

V and J are TRBV5-1 and TRBJ2-3, with no clear D. V lost 6 bases, J lost 2 bases, and 22 bases lay in between. Germline assignment: CDR1 SGHRS and CDR2 YFSETQ. The CDR3 is 17 amino acids. CDR3 amino acids: CASKGAVYDLPTDTQYF. The DNA for the CDR3 is TGCGCCAGCAAGGGTGCTGTATATGATCTTCCCACAGATACGCAGTATTTT.

V usage is TRBV4-1 and J usage is TRBJ2-7, with 11 bases fitting TRBD1. The CDR3 is made up of 15 amino acids. V gave up 4 bases and J gave up 8 bases; unmatched junction bases: 10. Germline V lookup: CDR1 MGHRA, CDR2 YSYEKL. CDR3 nucleotides: TGCGCCAGCAGCCCTGGAGGACAGGGGGCGTTTAAGCAGTACTTC. It yields the protein CASSPGGQGAFKQYF.

The V and J genes are TRBV29-1 and TRBJ1-1; 7 positions agree with TRBD1. Trimming took 4 bases from V and 1 from J; bases not matched to a gene: 12. Germline CDR1 and CDR2: SQVTM and ANQGSEA. The CDR3 consists of 16 residues. The CDR3 DNA sequence: TGCAGCGTTGCCCAGGGGGGAAAGATATCGAACACTGAAGCTTTCTTT. Its protein is CSVAQGGKISNTEAFF.

This clonotype was observed a handful of times. V and J are TRBV6-5 and TRBJ2-7; the D is unclear. CDR3 length: 12 amino acids. CDR1 MNHEY and CDR2 SVGAGI come from the germline V gene. The germline V and J ends were trimmed by 6 bases and 11 bases, with 17 bases remaining between them. The CDR3 protein is CASSQDGRLEYF. CDR3 nucleotides: TGTGCCAGCAGCCAGGACGGACGTTTGGAGTACTTC.

This chain connects TRBV6-6 to TRBJ2-7, with a tentative D call TRBD2 (7 bases). This CDR3 has 17 residues. The V end lost 2 bases, the J end lost 4 bases, and 21 bases lay between the germline ends. CDR1 and CDR2 from the germline V gene are MNHNY and SVGAGI (reference sequence). CDR3 loop: CASSYLGGRELPYEQYF. The DNA for the CDR3 is TGTGCCAGCAGTTACCTCGGGGGGCGGGAGTTACCTTACGAGCAGTACTTC.

This clonotype was counted between two and nine times. The V gene is TRBV11-2, the J gene TRBJ2-3; TRBD2 matches at 10 bases. CDR1 is SGHAT and CDR2 is FQNNGV in the germline V gene. CDR3 length: 19 residues. Trimming removed 0 bases from V and 3 bases from J; junction bases left unmatched: 12. The CDR3 loop is CASSLEIRLAGDSTDTQYF. CDR3 DNA sequence: TGTGCCAGCAGCTTAGAGATTCGGCTAGCGGGAGATTCAACAGATACGCAGTATTTT.

This chain joins TRBV7-9 and TRBJ1-1; D is possibly TRBD1 (5 bases). Between the trimmed V and J ends, which lost 5 bases and 1 base, there was a span of 11 bases. The germline CDR1 and CDR2 sequences are SEHNR and FQNEAQ (reference sequence). This CDR3 is built from 14 residues. CDR3 coding DNA: TGTGCCAGCAGCCATTCGACAGAGAACACTGAAGCTTTCTTT. It codes for CASSHSTENTEAFF.

As to this clonotype: Mismatch with germline at one junction end may stem from a read error. The V call is TRBV6-5, the J call TRBJ1-2, with D possibly matching TRBD1 (5 bases). The CDR3 has 12 residues. Germline CDR1 MNHEY, CDR2 SVGAGI. This CDR3 reads CVSRQGDYGYTF. The CDR3 nucleotides read TGTGTCAGCCGGCAGGGCGACTATGGCTACACCTTC.

V gene TRBV4-2 combines with J gene TRBJ2-7; 11 positions match TRBD1. Trimming cost V 4 bases and J 0 bases; bases outside gene matches: 20. The CDR3 is 21 residues long. Germline CDR1 is LGHNA and CDR2 is YNFKEQ. The CDR3 DNA reads TGTGCCAGCAGCCCATTTCAATCCGGGACAGGGGGTATGGGGGGCTCCTACGAGCAGTACTTC. Translated, it gives CASSPFQSGTGGMGGSYEQYF.

This clonotype was picked up a small number of times. The chain employs TRBV2 and TRBJ1-2; D perhaps matches TRBD1 (6 bases). Germline V CDR1 and CDR2: SNHLY, FYNNEI. Trimming removed 4 bases from V and 3 bases from J, with 9 bases in between. The CDR3 runs 13 residues. CDR3 bases: TGTGCCAGCAGTGTGAGGGGGGACTATGGCTACACCTTC. Amino acids: CASSVRGDYGYTF.

This clonotype was recorded many times. The chain combines TRBV11-2 with TRBJ2-3; 9 bases are a match to TRBD2. CDR3 length: 14 amino acids. Trimming at V came to 7 bases and at J to 5 bases, leaving 7 bases not matched to a gene. From germline, CDR1 is SGHAT and CDR2 FQNNGV. CDR3 sequence (DNA): TGTGCCAGCACCACCGGACTAGCGTTAGATACGCAGTATTTT. This translates into CASTTGLALDTQYF.

This chain uses TRBV28 with TRBJ2-7, with TRBD2 matching 7 bases. Germline assignment: CDR1 MDHEN and CDR2 SYDVKM. This CDR3 is 17 amino acids long. V lost 6 bases to trimming and J lost 0 bases; unmatched junction nucleotides: 14. The CDR3 here is CASSTDQAGRSSYEQYF. The DNA of the CDR3 is TGTGCCAGCAGCACGGACCAAGCGGGAAGGAGCTCCTACGAGCAGTACTTC. The full variable domain, completed using reference TRBV28 and TRBJ2-7, is DVKVTQSSRYLVKRTGEKVFLECVQDMDHENMFWYRQDPGLGLRLIYFSYDVKMKEKGDIPEGYSVSREKKERFSLILESASTNQTSMYLCASSTDQAGRSSYEQYFGPGTRLTVT.

This clonotype was seen more than once but under ten times. The chain uses TRBV15 and TRBJ2-1, with 8 positions matching TRBD2. The length of the CDR3 is 18 residues. From germline, CDR1 is LNHNV and CDR2 YYDKDF (reference sequence). V gave up 5 bases and J gave up 4 bases; unmatched junction bases: 16. CDR3 coding DNA: TGTGCCACCAGCGATTTAGTAGGAGCGGGAGTGAGTTACAATGAGCAGTTCTTC. Translating gives CATSDLVGAGVSYNEQFF.